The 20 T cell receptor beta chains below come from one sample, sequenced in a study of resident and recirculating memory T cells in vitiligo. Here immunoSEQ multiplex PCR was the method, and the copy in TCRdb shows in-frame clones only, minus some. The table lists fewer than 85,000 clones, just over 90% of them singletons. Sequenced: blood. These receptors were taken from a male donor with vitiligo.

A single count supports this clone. The CDR3 DNA reads TGTGCCAGCAGTTTAGCGGGGTATTCGGACACCATATATTTT. As protein: CASSLAGYSDTIYF. The V call is TRBV27, the J call TRBJ1-3; unclear D gene. V dropped 2 bases and J dropped 8 bases, with 13 bases sitting between them. Germline V lookup: CDR1 MNHEY, CDR2 SMNVEV (reference sequence). This CDR3 is built from 14 residues.

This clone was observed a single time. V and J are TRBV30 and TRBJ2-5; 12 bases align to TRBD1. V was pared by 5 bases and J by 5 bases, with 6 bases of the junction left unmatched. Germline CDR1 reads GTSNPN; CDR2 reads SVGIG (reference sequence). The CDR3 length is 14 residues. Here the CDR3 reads CAWGGTGGVETQYF. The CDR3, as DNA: TGTGCCTGGGGGGGGACAGGGGGCGTGGAGACCCAGTACTTC.

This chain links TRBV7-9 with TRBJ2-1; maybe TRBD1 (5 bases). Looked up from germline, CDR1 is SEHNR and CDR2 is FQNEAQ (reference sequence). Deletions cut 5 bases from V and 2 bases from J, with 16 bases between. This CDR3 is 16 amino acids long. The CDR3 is CASSEYQGRTYNEQFF. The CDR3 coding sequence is TGTGCCAGCAGCGAATACCAGGGTAGGACCTACAATGAGCAGTTCTTC.

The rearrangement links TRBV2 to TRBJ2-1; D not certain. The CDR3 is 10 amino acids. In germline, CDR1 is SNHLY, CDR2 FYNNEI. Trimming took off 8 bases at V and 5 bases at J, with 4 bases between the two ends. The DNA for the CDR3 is TGTGCCAGCTTCAACAATGAGCAGTTCTTC. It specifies CASFNNEQFF.

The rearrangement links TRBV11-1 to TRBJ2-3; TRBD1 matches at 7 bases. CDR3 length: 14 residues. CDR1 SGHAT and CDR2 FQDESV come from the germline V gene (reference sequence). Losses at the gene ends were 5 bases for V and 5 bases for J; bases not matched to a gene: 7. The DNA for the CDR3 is TGTGCCAGCAGCACCCGGACAGGAGTAGATACGCAGTATTTT. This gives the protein CASSTRTGVDTQYF.

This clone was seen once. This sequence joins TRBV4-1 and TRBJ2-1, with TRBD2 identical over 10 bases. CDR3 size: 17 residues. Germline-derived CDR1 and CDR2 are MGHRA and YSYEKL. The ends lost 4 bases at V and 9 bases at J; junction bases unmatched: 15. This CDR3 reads CASSRDERAGGPGEQFF. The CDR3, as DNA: TGCGCCAGCAGCCGAGACGAACGAGCGGGAGGGCCAGGTGAGCAGTTCTTC.

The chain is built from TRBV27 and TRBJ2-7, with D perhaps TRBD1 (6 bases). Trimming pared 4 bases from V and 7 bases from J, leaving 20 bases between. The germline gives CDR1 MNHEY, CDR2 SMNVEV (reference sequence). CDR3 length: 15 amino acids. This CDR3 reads CASSSTLQGIREQYF. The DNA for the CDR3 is TGTGCCAGCAGTTCCACCCTCCAGGGGATTCGGGAGCAGTACTTC.

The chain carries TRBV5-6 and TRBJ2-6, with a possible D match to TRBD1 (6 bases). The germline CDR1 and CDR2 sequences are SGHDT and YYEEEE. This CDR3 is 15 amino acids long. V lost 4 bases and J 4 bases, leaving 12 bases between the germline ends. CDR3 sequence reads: CASSRSGAGANVLTF. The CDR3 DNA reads TGTGCCAGCAGCCGGTCAGGGGCCGGGGCCAACGTCCTGACTTTC.

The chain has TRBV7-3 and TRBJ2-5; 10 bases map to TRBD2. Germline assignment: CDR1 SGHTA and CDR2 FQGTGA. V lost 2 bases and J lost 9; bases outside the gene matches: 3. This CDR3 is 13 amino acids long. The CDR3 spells CASSLLAGAAQYF. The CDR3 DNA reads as TGTGCCAGCAGCTTACTAGCGGGAGCGGCCCAGTACTTC. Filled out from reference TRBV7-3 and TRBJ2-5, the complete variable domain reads GAGVSQTPSNKVTEKGKYVELRCDPISGHTALYWYRQSLGQGPEFLIYFQGTGAADDSGLPNDRFFAVRPEGSVSTLKIQRTERGDSAVYLCASSLLAGAAQYFGPGTRLLVL.

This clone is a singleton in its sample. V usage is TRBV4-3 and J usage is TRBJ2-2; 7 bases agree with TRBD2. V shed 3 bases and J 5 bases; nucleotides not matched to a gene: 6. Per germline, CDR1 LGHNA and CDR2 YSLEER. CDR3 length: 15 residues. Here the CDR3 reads CASSHGLVSTGELFF. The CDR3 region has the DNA TGCGCCAGCAGCCATGGACTAGTGTCGACCGGGGAGCTGTTTTTT.

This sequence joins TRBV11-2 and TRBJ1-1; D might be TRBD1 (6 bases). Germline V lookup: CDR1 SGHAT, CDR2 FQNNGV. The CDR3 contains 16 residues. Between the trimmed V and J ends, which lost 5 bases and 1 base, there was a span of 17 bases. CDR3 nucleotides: TGTGCCAGCAGCATAACCCTGGGGGCAAGGAACACTGAAGCTTTCTTT. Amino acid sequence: CASSITLGARNTEAFF.

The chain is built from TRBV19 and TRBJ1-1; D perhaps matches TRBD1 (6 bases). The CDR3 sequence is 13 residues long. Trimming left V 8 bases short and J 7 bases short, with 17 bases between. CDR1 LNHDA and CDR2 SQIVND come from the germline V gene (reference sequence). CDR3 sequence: CASGPRTVGEAFF. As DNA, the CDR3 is TGTGCCAGTGGACCAAGGACAGTTGGTGAAGCTTTCTTT.

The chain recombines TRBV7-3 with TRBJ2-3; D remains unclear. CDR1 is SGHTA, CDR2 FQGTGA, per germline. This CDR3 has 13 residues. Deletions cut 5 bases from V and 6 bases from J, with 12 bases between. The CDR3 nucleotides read TGTGCCAGCAGCCCCTCGCCTCAGGATACGCAGTATTTT. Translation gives CASSPSPQDTQYF. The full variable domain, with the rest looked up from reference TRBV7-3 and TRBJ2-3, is GAGVSQTPSNKVTEKGKYVELRCDPISGHTALYWYRQSLGQGPEFLIYFQGTGAADDSGLPNDRFFAVRPEGSVSTLKIQRTERGDSAVYLCASSPSPQDTQYFGPGTRLTVL.

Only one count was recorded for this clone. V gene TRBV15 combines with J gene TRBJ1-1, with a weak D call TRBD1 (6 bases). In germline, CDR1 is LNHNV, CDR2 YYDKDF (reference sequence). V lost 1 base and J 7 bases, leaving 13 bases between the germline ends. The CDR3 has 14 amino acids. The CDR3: CATSRGGAGGEAFF. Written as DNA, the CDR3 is TGTGCCACCAGCAGAGGGGGGGCGGGGGGTGAAGCTTTCTTT.

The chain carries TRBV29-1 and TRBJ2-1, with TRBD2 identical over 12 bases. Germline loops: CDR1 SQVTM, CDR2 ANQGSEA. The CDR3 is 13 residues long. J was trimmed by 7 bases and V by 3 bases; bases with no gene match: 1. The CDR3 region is CSVDTSGRNEQFF. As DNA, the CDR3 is TGCAGCGTTGATACTAGCGGGAGGAATGAGCAGTTCTTC.

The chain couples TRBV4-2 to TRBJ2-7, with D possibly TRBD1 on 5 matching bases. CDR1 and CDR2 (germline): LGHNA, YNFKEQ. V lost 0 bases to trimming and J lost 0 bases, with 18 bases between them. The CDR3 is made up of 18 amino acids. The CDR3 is CASSQDFPPQGPSYEQYF. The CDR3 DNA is TGTGCCAGCAGCCAAGATTTCCCCCCCCAGGGTCCCTCCTACGAGCAGTACTTC.

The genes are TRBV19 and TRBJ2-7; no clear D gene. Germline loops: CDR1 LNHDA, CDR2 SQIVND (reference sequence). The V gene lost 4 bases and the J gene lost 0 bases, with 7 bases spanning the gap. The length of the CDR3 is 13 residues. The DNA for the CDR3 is TGTGCCAGTAGTAAACAGTCCTCCTACGAGCAGTACTTC. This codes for CASSKQSSYEQYF.

The CDR3, as DNA: TGTCACGTAGAAGGGATGAGTTGGCCGTGGACAAACTCCTCGAACACCGGGGAGCTGTTTTTT. Its translation: CHVEGMSWPWTNSSNTGELFF. The chain recombines TRBV19 with TRBJ2-2; D might be TRBD1 (5 bases). There are 21 residues in the CDR3. In germline, CDR1 is LNHDA, CDR2 SQIVND (reference sequence).

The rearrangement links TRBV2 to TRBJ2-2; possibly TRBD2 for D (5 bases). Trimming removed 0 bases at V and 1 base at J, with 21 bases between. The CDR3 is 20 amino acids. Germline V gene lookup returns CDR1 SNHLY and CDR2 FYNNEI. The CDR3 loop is CASSEAPLGVAIKNTGELFF. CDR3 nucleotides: TGTGCCAGCAGTGAAGCGCCACTCGGGGTAGCGATTAAGAACACCGGGGAGCTGTTTTTT.

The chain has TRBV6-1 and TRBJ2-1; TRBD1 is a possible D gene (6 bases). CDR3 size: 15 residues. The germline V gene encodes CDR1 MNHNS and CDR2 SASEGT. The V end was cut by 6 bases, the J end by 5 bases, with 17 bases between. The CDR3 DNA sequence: TGTGCCAGCAGGCAAAAGGGGACAAGAAACAATGAGCAGTTCTTC. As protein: CASRQKGTRNNEQFF.